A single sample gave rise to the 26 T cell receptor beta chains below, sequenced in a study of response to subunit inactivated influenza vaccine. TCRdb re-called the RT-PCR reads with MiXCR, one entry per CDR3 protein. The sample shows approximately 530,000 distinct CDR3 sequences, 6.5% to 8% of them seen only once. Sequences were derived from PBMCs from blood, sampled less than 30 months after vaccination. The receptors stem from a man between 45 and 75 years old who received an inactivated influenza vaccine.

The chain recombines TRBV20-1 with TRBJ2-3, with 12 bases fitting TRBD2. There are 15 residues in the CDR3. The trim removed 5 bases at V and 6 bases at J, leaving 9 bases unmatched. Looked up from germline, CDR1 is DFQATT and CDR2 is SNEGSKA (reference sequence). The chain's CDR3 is CSASGLAGRRDTQYF. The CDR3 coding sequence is TGCAGTGCTTCCGGACTAGCGGGGCGGCGGGATACGCAGTATTTT.

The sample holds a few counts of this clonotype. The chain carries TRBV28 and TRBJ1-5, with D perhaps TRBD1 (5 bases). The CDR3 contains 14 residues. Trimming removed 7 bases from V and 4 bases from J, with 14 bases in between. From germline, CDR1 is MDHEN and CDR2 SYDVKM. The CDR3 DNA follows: TGTGCCAGCATGGGGCACTACTTTAATCAGCCCCAGCATTTT. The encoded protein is CASMGHYFNQPQHF.

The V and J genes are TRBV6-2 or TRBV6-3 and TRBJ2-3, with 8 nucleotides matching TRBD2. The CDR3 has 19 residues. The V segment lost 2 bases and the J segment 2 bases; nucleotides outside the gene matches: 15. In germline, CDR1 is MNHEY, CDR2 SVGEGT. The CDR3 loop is CASSYLLTGGPQTTDTQYF. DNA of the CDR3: TGTGCCAGCAGTTACCTCCTAACGGGAGGGCCACAAACCACAGATACGCAGTATTTT.

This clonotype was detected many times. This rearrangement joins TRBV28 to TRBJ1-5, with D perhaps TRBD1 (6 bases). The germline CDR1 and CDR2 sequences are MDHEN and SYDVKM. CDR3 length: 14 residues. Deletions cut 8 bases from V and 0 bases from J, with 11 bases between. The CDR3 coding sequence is TGTGCCAGCCACGGACAGCTTAGCAATCAGCCCCAGCATTTT. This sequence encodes CASHGQLSNQPQHF.

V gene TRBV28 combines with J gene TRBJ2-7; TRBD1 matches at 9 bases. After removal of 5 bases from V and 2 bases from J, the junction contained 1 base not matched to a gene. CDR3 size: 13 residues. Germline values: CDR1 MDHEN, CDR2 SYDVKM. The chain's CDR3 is CASSGDRAYEQYF. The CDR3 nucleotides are TGTGCCAGCAGTGGGGACAGGGCCTACGAGCAGTACTTC.

The CDR3 loop reads CASSLAGGRYNSPLHF. The CDR3 region has the DNA TGCGCCAGCAGCTTGGCCGGGGGACGGTATAATTCACCCCTCCACTTT. The chain combines TRBV5-1 with TRBJ1-6; a possible D gene is TRBD1 (5 bases). CDR3 length equals 16 residues. Trimming took 0 bases from V and 4 from J, leaving 11 bases between them. Germline V lookup: CDR1 SGHRS, CDR2 YFSETQ.

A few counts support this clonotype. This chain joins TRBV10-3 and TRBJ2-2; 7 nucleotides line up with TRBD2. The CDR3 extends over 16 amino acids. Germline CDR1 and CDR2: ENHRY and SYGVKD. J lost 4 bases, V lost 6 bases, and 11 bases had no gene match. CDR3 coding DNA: TGTGCCATCAGGACCCCGAGCGGGATTGGCACCGGGGAGCTGTTTTTT. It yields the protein CAIRTPSGIGTGELFF.

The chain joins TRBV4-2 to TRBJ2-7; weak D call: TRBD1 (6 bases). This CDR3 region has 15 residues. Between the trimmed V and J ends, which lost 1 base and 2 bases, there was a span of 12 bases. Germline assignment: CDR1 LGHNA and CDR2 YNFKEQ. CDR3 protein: CASSQGGGDTYEQYF. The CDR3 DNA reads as TGTGCCAGCAGCCAAGGGGGTGGGGACACCTACGAGCAGTACTTC.

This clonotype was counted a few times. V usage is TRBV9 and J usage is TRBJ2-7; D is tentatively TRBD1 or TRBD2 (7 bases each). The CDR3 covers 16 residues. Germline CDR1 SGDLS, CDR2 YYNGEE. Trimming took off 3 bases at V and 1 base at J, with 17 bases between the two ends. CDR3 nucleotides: TGTGCCAGCAGCGGGGGGGGGACAGTGAGTTCCTACGAGCAGTACTTC. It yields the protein CASSGGGTVSSYEQYF.

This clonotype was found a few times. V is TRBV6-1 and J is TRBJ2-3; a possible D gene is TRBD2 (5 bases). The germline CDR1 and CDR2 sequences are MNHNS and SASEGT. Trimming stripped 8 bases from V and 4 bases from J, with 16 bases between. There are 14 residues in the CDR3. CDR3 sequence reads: CASGPGIRADTQYF. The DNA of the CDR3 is TGTGCCAGCGGACCGGGGATCCGAGCAGATACGCAGTATTTT.

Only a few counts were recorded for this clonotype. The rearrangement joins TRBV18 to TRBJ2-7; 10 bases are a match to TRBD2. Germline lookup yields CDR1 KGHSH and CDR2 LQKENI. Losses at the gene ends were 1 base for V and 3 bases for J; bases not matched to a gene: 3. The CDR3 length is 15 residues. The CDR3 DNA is TGTGCCAGCTCACCACTAGCGGGGGGATACTACGAGCAGTACTTC. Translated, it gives CASSPLAGGYYEQYF.

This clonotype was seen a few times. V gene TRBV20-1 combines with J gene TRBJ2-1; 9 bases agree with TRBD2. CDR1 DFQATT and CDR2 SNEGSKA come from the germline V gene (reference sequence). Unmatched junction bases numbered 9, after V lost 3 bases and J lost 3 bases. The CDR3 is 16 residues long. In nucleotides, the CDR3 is TGCAGTGCTAGTATGCCTAGCGGGACAAGCTACAATGAGCAGTTCTTC. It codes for CSASMPSGTSYNEQFF.

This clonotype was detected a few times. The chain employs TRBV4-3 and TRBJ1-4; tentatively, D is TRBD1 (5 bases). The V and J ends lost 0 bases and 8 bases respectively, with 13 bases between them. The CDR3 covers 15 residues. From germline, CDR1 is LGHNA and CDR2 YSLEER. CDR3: CASSQDRRDVEKLFF. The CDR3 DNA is TGCGCCAGCAGCCAAGATCGCCGGGACGTGGAAAAACTGTTTTTT.

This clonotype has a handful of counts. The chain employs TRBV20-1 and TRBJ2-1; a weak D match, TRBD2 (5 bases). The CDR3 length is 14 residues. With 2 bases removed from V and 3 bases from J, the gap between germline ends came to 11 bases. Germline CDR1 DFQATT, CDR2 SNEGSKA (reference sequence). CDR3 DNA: TGCAGTGCTAGAACGGGGATGTTCTACAATGAGCAGTTCTTC. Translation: CSARTGMFYNEQFF.

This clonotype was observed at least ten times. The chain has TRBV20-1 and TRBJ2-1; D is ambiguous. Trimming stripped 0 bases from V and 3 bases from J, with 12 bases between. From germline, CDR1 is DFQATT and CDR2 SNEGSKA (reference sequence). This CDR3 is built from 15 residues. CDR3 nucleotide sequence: TGCAGTGCTAGAGATGTGGGGTCGAACTACAATGAGCAGTTCTTC. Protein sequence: CSARDVGSNYNEQFF.

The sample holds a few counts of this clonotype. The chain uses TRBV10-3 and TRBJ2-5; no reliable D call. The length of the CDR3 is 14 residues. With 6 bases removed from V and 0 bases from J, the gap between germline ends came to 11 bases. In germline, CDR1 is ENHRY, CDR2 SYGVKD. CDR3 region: CAIRPTTNQETQYF. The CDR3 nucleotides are TGTGCCATCAGACCAACTACAAACCAAGAGACCCAGTACTTC.

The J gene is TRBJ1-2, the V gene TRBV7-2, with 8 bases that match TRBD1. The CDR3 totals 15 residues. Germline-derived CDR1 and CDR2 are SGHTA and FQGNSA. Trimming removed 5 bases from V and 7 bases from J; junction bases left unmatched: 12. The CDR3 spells CASSPPVGQGFGYTF. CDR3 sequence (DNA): TGTGCCAGCAGCCCCCCGGTCGGACAGGGATTTGGCTACACCTTC.

The CDR3: CASSFGTMGTDTQYF. The CDR3 DNA follows: TGTGCCAGCAGTTTCGGGACTATGGGCACAGATACGCAGTATTTT. This rearrangement joins TRBV28 to TRBJ2-3, with TRBD2 identical over 7 bases. The CDR3 extends over 15 amino acids. Germline CDR1 MDHEN, CDR2 SYDVKM. The V and J ends lost 3 bases and 1 base, in that order; junction bases with no gene match: 4. The whole variable domain, remainder taken from reference TRBV28 and TRBJ2-3, is DVKVTQSSRYLVKRTGEKVFLECVQDMDHENMFWYRQDPGLGLRLIYFSYDVKMKEKGDIPEGYSVSREKKERFSLILESASTNQTSMYLCASSFGTMGTDTQYFGPGTRLTVL.

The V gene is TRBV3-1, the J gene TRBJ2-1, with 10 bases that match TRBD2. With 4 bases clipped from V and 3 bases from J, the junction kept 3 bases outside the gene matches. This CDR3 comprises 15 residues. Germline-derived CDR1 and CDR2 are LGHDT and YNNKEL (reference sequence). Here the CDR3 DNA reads TGTGCCAGCAGCCGAGAGCGGGGGGGCTACAATGAGCAGTTCTTC. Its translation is CASSRERGGYNEQFF.

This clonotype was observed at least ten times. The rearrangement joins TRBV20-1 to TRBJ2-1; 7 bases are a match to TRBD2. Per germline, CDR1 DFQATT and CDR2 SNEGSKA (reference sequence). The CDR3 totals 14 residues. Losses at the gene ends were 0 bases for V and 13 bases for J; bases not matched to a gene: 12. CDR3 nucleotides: TGCAGTGCTAGAGATCTGGAGCGGGAATTTCAACAGTTCTTC. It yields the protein CSARDLEREFQQFF.

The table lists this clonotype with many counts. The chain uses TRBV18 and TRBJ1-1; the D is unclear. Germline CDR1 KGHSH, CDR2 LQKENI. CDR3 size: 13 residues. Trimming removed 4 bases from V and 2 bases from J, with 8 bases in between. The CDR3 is CASSLTTNTEAFF. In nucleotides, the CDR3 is TGTGCCAGCTCACTCACAACTAACACTGAAGCTTTCTTT.

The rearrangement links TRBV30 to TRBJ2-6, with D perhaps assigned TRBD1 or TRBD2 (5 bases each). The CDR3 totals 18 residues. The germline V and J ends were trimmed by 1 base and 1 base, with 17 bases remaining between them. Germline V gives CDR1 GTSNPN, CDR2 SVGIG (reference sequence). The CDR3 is CAWSEIGAGWSGANVLTF. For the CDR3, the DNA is TGTGCCTGGAGTGAAATCGGGGCGGGTTGGTCTGGGGCCAACGTCCTGACTTTC.

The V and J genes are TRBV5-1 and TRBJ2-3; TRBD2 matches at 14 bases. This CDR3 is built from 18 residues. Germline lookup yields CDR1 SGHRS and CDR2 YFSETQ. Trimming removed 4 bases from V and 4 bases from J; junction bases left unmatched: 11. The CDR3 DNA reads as TGCGCCAGCAGCCCCGAGTCCCGACTAGCGGGGGGGCCAGATACGCAGTATTTT. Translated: CASSPESRLAGGPDTQYF.

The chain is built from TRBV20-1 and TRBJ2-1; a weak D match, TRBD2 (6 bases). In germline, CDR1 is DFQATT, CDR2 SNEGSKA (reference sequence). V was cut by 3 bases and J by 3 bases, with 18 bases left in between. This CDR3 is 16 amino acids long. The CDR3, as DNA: TGCAGTGCTAGCCTCGCGGGGCTAGCAGTCTACAATGAGCAGTTCTTC. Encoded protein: CSASLAGLAVYNEQFF.

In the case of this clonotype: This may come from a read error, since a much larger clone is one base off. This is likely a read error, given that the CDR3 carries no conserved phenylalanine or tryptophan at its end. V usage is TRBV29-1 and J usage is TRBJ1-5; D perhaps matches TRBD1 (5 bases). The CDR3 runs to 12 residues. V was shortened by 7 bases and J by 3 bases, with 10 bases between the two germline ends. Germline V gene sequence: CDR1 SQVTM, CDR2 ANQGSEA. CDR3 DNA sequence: TGCAGCGCTGGGGACCTCAATCAGCCCCAGCATTCT. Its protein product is CSAGDLNQPQHS.

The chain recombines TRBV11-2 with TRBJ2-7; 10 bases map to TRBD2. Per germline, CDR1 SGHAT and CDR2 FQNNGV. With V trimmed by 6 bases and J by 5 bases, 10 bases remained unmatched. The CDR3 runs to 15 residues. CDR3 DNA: TGTGCCAGCAGAGGGGGACTAGCGAAATTCAACGAGCAGTACTTC. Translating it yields CASRGGLAKFNEQYF.